The 13 T cell receptor beta chains below were found in one sample sequenced in a study of healthy donors' naive CD4 and CD8 T cells. Starting from roughly 0.45 ug of total RNA, TCR libraries were made with linear amplification. TCRdb reprocessed the reads via MiXCR and lists one record per CDR3 protein. The sample comprises some 190,000 distinct CDR3 sequences, over 60% of which are singletons, and more than 2% rests with the top ten. Sequencing was carried out using naive CD4+ and CD8+ T cells sorted from blood, pooled from several donors. All receptors come from a pool of human donors in good health; the sample pools cells from several healthy donors.

The chain joins TRBV19 to TRBJ1-2; D perhaps matches TRBD1 (6 bases). Germline lookup yields CDR1 LNHDA and CDR2 SQIVND (reference sequence). This CDR3 is 16 amino acids long. Deletions cut 4 bases from V and 8 bases from J, with 23 bases between. As DNA, the CDR3 is TGTGCCAGTAGTAAGGAGTCGACAGGAGGTAGTAGGGGCTACACCTTC. Translated, it gives CASSKESTGGSRGYTF.

J is TRBJ1-2 and V is TRBV28; 8 positions agree with TRBD1. The V segment lost 2 bases and the J segment 6 bases; nucleotides outside the gene matches: 2. The CDR3 sequence is 13 residues long. Germline V gene data show CDR1 as MDHEN and CDR2 as SYDVKM. CDR3 sequence: CASSLTRGHGYTF. In DNA, the CDR3 is TGTGCCAGCAGTTTAACCAGGGGGCATGGCTACACCTTC.

The V call is TRBV7-8, the J call TRBJ1-6; a possible D gene is TRBD1 (6 bases). Trimming took off 0 bases at V and 6 bases at J, with 15 bases between the two ends. Germline V gives CDR1 SGHVS, CDR2 FQNEAQ. The CDR3 loop spans 17 amino acids. The CDR3 bases are TGTGCCAGCAGCTTAGCGCGTGGGGGCCGGGGTAATTCACCCCTCCACTTT. Translating it yields CASSLARGGRGNSPLHF.

The chain combines TRBV18 with TRBJ2-7; possibly TRBD2 for D (6 bases). V was cut by 4 bases and J by 5 bases, with 18 bases left in between. The germline gives CDR1 KGHSH, CDR2 LQKENI. The CDR3 extends over 15 amino acids. The CDR3 bases are TGTGCCAGCTCACTTGCGGCCGGACTATTAGACGAGCAGTACTTC. Translation: CASSLAAGLLDEQYF.

This chain links TRBV5-1 with TRBJ2-1; 14 positions agree with TRBD2. This CDR3 is built from 16 residues. Germline V CDR1 and CDR2: SGHRS, YFSETQ. V lost 0 bases and J lost 8; bases outside the gene matches: 4. CDR3 sequence (DNA): TGCGCCAGCAGCTTGGGTGGGACTAGCGGGAGTGATGAGCAGTTCTTC. Protein sequence: CASSLGGTSGSDEQFF.

This chain uses TRBV6-1 with TRBJ1-5; D unresolved. Germline V CDR1 and CDR2: MNHNS, SASEGT. V was shortened by 6 bases and J by 0 bases, with 12 bases between the two germline ends. The CDR3 spans 15 residues. The chain's CDR3 is CASRETTNSNQPQHF. The CDR3 bases are TGTGCCAGCAGGGAAACGACGAATAGCAATCAGCCCCAGCATTTT.

Turning to this clonotype: The junction departs from the called germline gene at one end, perhaps through a read error. The V gene is TRBV5-1, the J gene TRBJ2-3, with a possible D match to TRBD1 (5 bases). The germline CDR1 and CDR2 sequences are SGHRS and YFSETQ. CDR3 length: 13 amino acids. CDR3 nucleotides: TGCGCCAGCAGCTTGTTTGTAGGGGATACGCAATATTTT. Protein: CASSLFVGDTQYF. The whole variable domain, remainder taken from reference TRBV5-1 and TRBJ2-3, is KAGVTQTPRYLIKTRGQQVTLSCSPISGHRSVSWYQQTPGQGLQFLFEYFSETQRNKGNFPGRFSGRQFSNSRSEMNVSTLELGDSALYLCASSLFVGDTQYFGPGTRLTVL.

The chain combines TRBV6-5 with TRBJ2-2; D uncertain. V was shortened by 2 bases and J by 2 bases, with 3 bases between the two germline ends. The germline V gene has CDR1 MNHEY and CDR2 SVGAGI. The CDR3 runs 13 residues. Here the CDR3 reads CASSYVNTGELFF. The DNA of the CDR3 is TGTGCCAGCAGTTACGTTAACACCGGGGAGCTGTTTTTT.

As regards this clonotype: One junction end disagrees with the germline gene, perhaps due to a read error. The V and J genes are TRBV6-5 and TRBJ2-3; D is perhaps TRBD2 (5 bases). The CDR3 covers 15 residues. Looked up from germline, CDR1 is MNHEY and CDR2 is SVGAGI. In nucleotides, the CDR3 is TGTGCCGGCAGTTACGAGGGTATTGTTATCGATACGCAGTATTTT. Its protein product is CAGSYEGIVIDTQYF.

CDR3 sequence reads: CASSLDRGRGRAGANVLTF. CDR3 DNA sequence: TGTGCCAGCAGCTTGGACAGGGGCCGTGGTAGGGCTGGGGCCAACGTCCTGACTTTC. This chain connects TRBV5-6 to TRBJ2-6; TRBD1 aligns across 7 bases. Losses at the gene ends were 0 bases for V and 2 bases for J; bases not matched to a gene: 11. Germline loops: CDR1 SGHDT, CDR2 YYEEEE. There are 19 residues in the CDR3.

This clonotype was counted a single time. V and J are TRBV20-1 and TRBJ1-6; D is unclear. CDR3 length equals 15 residues. V gave up 3 bases and J gave up 7 bases, with 16 bases separating them. Germline V gives CDR1 DFQATT, CDR2 SNEGSKA (reference sequence). The CDR3 here is CSASEALRQNSPLHF. DNA for the CDR3: TGCAGTGCTAGTGAGGCTCTACGGCAGAATTCACCCCTCCACTTT.

This rearrangement joins TRBV29-1 to TRBJ1-2; D is possibly TRBD1 (6 bases). This CDR3 is 11 amino acids long. V shed 7 bases and J shed 4 bases, with 10 bases lying between them. Per the germline V gene, CDR1 is SQVTM and CDR2 is ANQGSEA. The CDR3 DNA sequence: TGCAGCGCCAGGGGCGGCTATGGCTACACCTTC. It encodes CSARGGYGYTF.

This chain links TRBV27 with TRBJ2-2, with 8 nucleotides matching TRBD2. Germline values: CDR1 MNHEY, CDR2 SMNVEV (reference sequence). The trim removed 8 bases at V and 4 bases at J, leaving 6 bases unmatched. This CDR3 has 14 residues. The CDR3 DNA follows: TGTGCCAGCCGGACGGGAGGGGGCACCGGGGAGCTGTTTTTT. Its translation: CASRTGGGTGELFF.